One sample yielded the 22 T cell receptor beta chains listed below, sequenced in a study of T cell repertoires in cytomegalovirus infection. TCRdb used MiXCR to reprocess the reads, holding one entry per CDR3 protein. Counted here are 200,000 to 300,000 distinct CDR3 sequences, about an eighth occurring once; the ten biggest clones make up 7% to 9.5%. Sequenced sample: PBMCs. The origin of the receptors is a human donor in good health (CMV status not recorded). Some clones in this sample may be carry-over from other donors' samples.

V gene TRBV7-9 combines with J gene TRBJ2-1, with TRBD1 identical over 7 bases. J gave up 4 bases and V 4 bases, and 13 bases lay outside the gene matches. The germline V gene has CDR1 SEHNR and CDR2 FQNEAQ (reference sequence). The CDR3 extends over 17 amino acids. The CDR3 bases are TGTGCCAGCAGCTCACTGGGACAGCCGAAAGAGTACAATGAGCAGTTCTTC. This gives the protein CASSSLGQPKEYNEQFF. Together with reference TRBV7-9 and TRBJ2-1, the CDR3 gives the full variable domain: DTGVSQNPRHKITKRGQNVTFRCDPISEHNRLYWYRQTLGQGPEFLTYFQNEAQLEKSRLLSDRFSAERPKGSFSTLEIQRTEQGDSAMYLCASSSLGQPKEYNEQFFGPGTRLTVL.

This clonotype turned up a few times. V gene TRBV19 combines with J gene TRBJ1-2; no definite D call. The V end lost 7 bases, the J end lost 6 bases, and 15 bases lay between the germline ends. CDR3 length: 13 residues. Looked up from germline, CDR1 is LNHDA and CDR2 is SQIVND (reference sequence). CDR3 bases: TGTGCCAGTAAAATTCGTCAACGGGATGGCTACACCTTC. This sequence encodes CASKIRQRDGYTF.

This clonotype was found many times. The CDR3: CASSLDPAGWTDTQYF. Here the CDR3 DNA reads TGTGCCAGCAGCTTAGATCCTGCAGGGTGGACAGATACGCAGTATTTT. The gene calls are TRBV11-2 and TRBJ2-3; TRBD1 might be the D (5 bases). The length of the CDR3 is 16 residues. Trimming stripped 0 bases from V and 3 bases from J, with 13 bases between. CDR1 is SGHAT, CDR2 FQNNGV, per germline. The full variable domain, with the rest looked up from reference TRBV11-2 and TRBJ2-3, is EAGVAQSPRYKIIEKRQSVAFWCNPISGHATLYWYQQILGQGPKLLIQFQNNGVVDDSQLPKDRFSAERLKGVDSTLKIQPAKLEDSAVYLCASSLDPAGWTDTQYFGPGTRLTVL.

The table lists this clonotype with many counts. The chain recombines TRBV10-3 with TRBJ1-5, with D unclear. Trimming pared 0 bases from V and 4 bases from J, leaving 7 bases between. The CDR3 loop spans 14 amino acids. CDR1 ENHRY and CDR2 SYGVKD come from the germline V gene. CDR3 in DNA: TGTGCCATCAGTGAGTCGCAGGCTAATCAGCCCCAGCATTTT. It encodes CAISESQANQPQHF.

The chain combines TRBV4-1 with TRBJ1-1; D is unresolved. Trimming removed 0 bases at V and 3 bases at J, with 11 bases between. CDR3 length equals 15 residues. From germline, CDR1 is MGHRA and CDR2 YSYEKL. Here the CDR3 DNA reads TGCGCCAGCAGCCAAGAGATGGATCGGGACACTGAAGCTTTCTTT. Its translation is CASSQEMDRDTEAFF.

This clonotype was recorded at least ten times. The chain combines TRBV28 with TRBJ2-5, with D possibly matching TRBD1 (6 bases). Trimming shortened V by 7 bases and J by 5 bases, and 8 bases separated the two germline ends. This CDR3 has 11 amino acids. Germline lookup yields CDR1 MDHEN and CDR2 SYDVKM. In nucleotides, the CDR3 is TGTGCCAGCAAGAGGGGGGAGACCCAGTACTTC. Its translation is CASKRGETQYF.

This clonotype was seen a few times. The J gene is TRBJ2-1, the V gene TRBV19; maybe TRBD1 (5 bases). The V and J ends lost 4 bases and 6 bases respectively, with 19 bases between them. CDR1 and CDR2 (germline): LNHDA, SQIVND (reference sequence). The length of the CDR3 is 16 residues. The CDR3 DNA follows: TGTGCCAGTAGTAACGAATTGTCAGGGTACCGCAATGAGCAGTTCTTC. As protein: CASSNELSGYRNEQFF. Based on the CDR3 plus reference TRBV19 and TRBJ2-1, the full variable domain is DGGITQSPKYLFRKEGQNVTLSCEQNLNHDAMYWYRQDPGQGLRLIYYSQIVNDFQKGDIAEGYSVSREKKESFPLTVTSAQKNPTAFYLCASSNELSGYRNEQFFGPGTRLTVL.

This clonotype was detected a few times. The chain employs TRBV27 and TRBJ1-1; D remains unclear. The germline CDR1 and CDR2 sequences are MNHEY and SMNVEV (reference sequence). V gave up 11 bases and J gave up 5 bases, with 18 bases separating them. The CDR3 contains 13 residues. In DNA, the CDR3 is TGTGCCTCCTCCTTCGTGGCGGAGACTGAAGCTTTCTTT. Its protein product is CASSFVAETEAFF.

The rearrangement links TRBV2 to TRBJ2-3, with 10 bases matching TRBD2. The CDR3 runs to 15 residues. Germline V lookup: CDR1 SNHLY, CDR2 FYNNEI. Trimming took 4 bases from V and 4 from J; bases not matched to a gene: 5. CDR3 amino acids: CASSVIAGGSDTQYF. The CDR3 region has the DNA TGTGCCAGCAGTGTCATAGCGGGGGGATCAGATACGCAGTATTTT.

The V call is TRBV7-8, the J call TRBJ2-2, with D hard to call. Germline values: CDR1 SGHVS, CDR2 FQNEAQ. The CDR3 is 14 amino acids. The V and J ends lost 1 base and 3 bases respectively, with 6 bases between them. The CDR3 is CASSLGLDTGELFF. In DNA form, the CDR3 reads TGTGCCAGCAGCTTAGGGCTTGACACCGGGGAGCTGTTTTTT.

This clonotype was recorded many times. V gene TRBV7-2 combines with J gene TRBJ2-7; D is tentatively TRBD1 or TRBD2 (5 bases each). The CDR3 has 14 amino acids. Looked up from germline, CDR1 is SGHTA and CDR2 is FQGNSA. V was pared by 1 base and J by 1 base, with 8 bases between. CDR3 sequence reads: CASSLGGPSYEQYF. Written as DNA, the CDR3 is TGTGCCAGCAGCTTAGGGGGACCGTCCTACGAGCAGTACTTC.

The table lists this clonotype with a count of one. V and J are TRBV29-1 and TRBJ1-2; D ambiguous. Looked up from germline, CDR1 is SQVTM and CDR2 is ANQGSEA. This CDR3 is 12 amino acids long. V lost 1 base to trimming and J lost 4 bases, with 7 bases between them. CDR3 in DNA: TGCAGCGTTGAAGTGCAGTCCTATGGCTACACCTTC. Protein sequence: CSVEVQSYGYTF.

This clonotype was observed a handful of times. V and J are TRBV6-5 and TRBJ2-5; D is undetermined. Germline V gene lookup returns CDR1 MNHEY and CDR2 SVGAGI. CDR3 length: 15 residues. V dropped 5 bases and J dropped 2 bases, with 15 bases sitting between them. The CDR3 DNA reads as TGTGCCAGCAGTCCTGAAAAAAGGGATCAAGAGACCCAGTACTTC. Translating it yields CASSPEKRDQETQYF.

The rearrangement joins TRBV6-1 to TRBJ2-1; D possibly matches TRBD1 or TRBD2 (5 bases each). V dropped 7 bases and J dropped 5 bases, with 18 bases sitting between them. There are 15 residues in the CDR3. Per the germline V gene, CDR1 is MNHNS and CDR2 is SASEGT. The CDR3 sequence: CASNFRDGDHNEQFF. CDR3 DNA sequence: TGTGCCAGCAACTTCCGGGACGGGGATCACAATGAGCAGTTCTTC.

This clonotype was recorded many times. J is TRBJ2-6 and V is TRBV7-3, with D possibly matching TRBD1 (5 bases). V was shortened by 5 bases and J by 0 bases, with 8 bases between the two germline ends. This CDR3 comprises 15 residues. Germline CDR1 and CDR2: SGHTA and FQGTGA. CDR3 nucleotides: TGTGCCAGCAGCGAAGGGGTCTCTGGGGCCAACGTCCTGACTTTC. Protein sequence: CASSEGVSGANVLTF. Using reference TRBV7-3 and TRBJ2-6 for the parts outside the CDR3, the full variable domain is GAGVSQTPSNKVTEKGKYVELRCDPISGHTALYWYRQSLGQGPEFLIYFQGTGAADDSGLPNDRFFAVRPEGSVSTLKIQRTERGDSAVYLCASSEGVSGANVLTFGAGSRLTVL.

This clonotype was detected a few times. The V and J genes are TRBV10-1 and TRBJ1-5, with D hard to call. Trimming shortened V by 3 bases and J by 6 bases, and 9 bases separated the two germline ends. CDR1 is WNHNN, CDR2 SYGVQD, per germline (reference sequence). The CDR3 has 13 amino acids. The CDR3 DNA sequence: TGCGCCAGCAGTGAAAGGGTCGGTCAGCCCCAGCATTTT. It yields the protein CASSERVGQPQHF.

In its sample, this clonotype was seen a few times. The J gene is TRBJ2-6, the V gene TRBV6-5; unclear D gene. CDR3 length: 16 residues. Germline assignment: CDR1 MNHEY and CDR2 SVGAGI. V lost 0 bases to trimming and J lost 0 bases, with 6 bases between them. CDR3 residues: CASSYSLASGANVLTF. The CDR3 DNA follows: TGTGCCAGCAGTTACTCGTTGGCCTCTGGGGCCAACGTCCTGACTTTC.

This clonotype was found many times. J is TRBJ1-1 and V is TRBV6-1, with a weak D call TRBD1 (6 bases). The germline V gene has CDR1 MNHNS and CDR2 SASEGT. Trimming shortened V by 4 bases and J by 10 bases, and 13 bases separated the two germline ends. The CDR3 length is 12 residues. This CDR3 reads CASSGGGQGAFF. The CDR3 region has the DNA TGTGCCAGCAGTGGGGGGGGGCAAGGAGCTTTCTTT.

V is TRBV25-1 and J is TRBJ2-3, with D uncertain. The V end lost 2 bases, the J end lost 5 bases, and 11 bases lay between the germline ends. The length of the CDR3 is 14 residues. Germline V CDR1 and CDR2: MGHDK, SYGVNS. CDR3 residues: CASSERQPGDTQYF. CDR3 nucleotides: TGTGCCAGCAGTGAACGCCAGCCCGGAGATACGCAGTATTTT.

There are a few counts of this clonotype. The V call is TRBV6-1, the J call TRBJ2-7, with D maybe TRBD2 (6 bases). The CDR3 sequence is 13 residues long. CDR1 MNHNS and CDR2 SASEGT come from the germline V gene. Trimming took off 6 bases at V and 3 bases at J, with 12 bases between the two ends. The CDR3 DNA reads as TGTGCCAGCAGGACCCGGGAGTTCTACGAGCAGTACTTC. It encodes CASRTREFYEQYF.

This clonotype came up many times. The J gene is TRBJ2-3, the V gene TRBV7-6; 10 bases map to TRBD2. The CDR3 covers 16 residues. J gave up 1 base and V 6 bases, and 7 bases lay outside the gene matches. CDR1 is SGHVS, CDR2 FNYEAQ, per germline. The CDR3 sequence: CASSYGLAERTDTQYF. The CDR3 bases are TGTGCCAGCAGTTATGGACTAGCGGAGCGCACAGATACGCAGTATTTT.

V gene TRBV2 combines with J gene TRBJ1-1; D is possibly TRBD1 (5 bases). The CDR3 contains 16 residues. The ends were cut back, 2 bases at V and 0 bases at J, with 13 bases in the middle. Germline CDR1 reads SNHLY; CDR2 reads FYNNEI. The CDR3 here is CASSERRDRMNTEAFF. CDR3 in DNA: TGTGCCAGCAGTGAAAGACGGGACCGCATGAACACTGAAGCTTTCTTT.